Below are 2 T cell receptor beta chains sequenced from a single sample in a study of T-cell memory formation after mild COVID-19. Each CDR3 protein is one row after TCRdb ran MiXCR on the 5' RACE reads. This sample has 400,000 to 450,000 distinct CDR3 sequences; more than 15% occur once, and the top ten carry about 22%. Sequences were obtained from PBMCs or a T cell subset sorted from them (not recorded which). The source of these receptors is a young man who had mild COVID-19 (a few samples of this study predate the infection). Cell type and time point are not known.

This clonotype was detected ten times or more. The chain links TRBV5-1 to TRBJ2-5; 8 bases align to TRBD1. Germline lookup yields CDR1 SGHRS and CDR2 YFSETQ. V was clipped by 4 bases and J by 4 bases; unmatched bases: 6. CDR3 size: 14 residues. The CDR3 DNA reads TGCGCCAGCAGCGACGACAGGGGCGGAGAGACCCAGTACTTC. As protein: CASSDDRGGETQYF.

The V and J genes are TRBV6-6 and TRBJ2-3; 9 bases are shared with TRBD1. The length of the CDR3 is 15 residues. From germline, CDR1 is MNHNY and CDR2 SVGAGI (reference sequence). V dropped 5 bases and J dropped 14; count of bases not matched to a gene: 17. The CDR3 protein is CASSNWGQGPPLLYF. Written as DNA, the CDR3 is TGTGCCAGCAGTAACTGGGGACAGGGACCCCCGCTCCTGTATTTT.